This T cell receptor (beta chain) was profiled in a study of blood T cell repertoires in COVID-19. Study-level background: PBMCs, B-cell-depleted T cells, or T cells provided the cDNA or gDNA that made up the material.

V was clipped by 5 bases and J by 4 bases; unmatched bases: 7. CDR3 length: 14 residues. The germline V gene encodes CDR1 SGHRS and CDR2 YFSETQ. Participant age was roughly 18 to 90 years, and participants resided in about two dozen US areas. Participants' own reports of clinical history determined their cohort assignment. Shortly before study entry, within 2 weeks, exposed participants had met a COVID-19 case. Sequenced by immunoSEQ multiplex PCR; TCRdb stores in-frame clones only, minus some. This sample carries 200,000 to 300,000 clones, 70% to 90% of them seen once, and the ten largest clones take about 1%.

The V gene is TRBV5-1, the J gene TRBJ2-7, with 9 positions matching TRBD1. Material for sequencing was PBMCs or T cells enriched from blood (not recorded which). This receptor was taken from a man aged 50 or older who had been exposed to COVID-19. The CDR3 DNA follows: TGCGCCAGCAGGCCGGACAGGGGATTTTACGAGCAGTACTTC. It is translated as CASRPDRGFYEQYF.